Below, 25 T cell receptor beta chains from the same sample are listed, as sequenced in a study of cytomegalovirus exposure and HLA in healthy donors. A multiplex PCR was run with 60 Vbeta primers and 13 Jbeta primers. Using immunoSEQ multiplex PCR, the repertoire was profiled, and TCRdb retains in-frame clones only, with some absent. This sample's table has 100,000 to 150,000 clones. The material sequenced was PBMCs. Source of these receptors: a man under 40 in good health and CMV-seronegative.

On this clone itself: The identical CDR3 is also encoded by other nucleotide sequences in the sample. This chain connects TRBV6-1 to TRBJ2-1; 8 bases align to TRBD2. This CDR3 has 14 residues. Looked up from germline, CDR1 is MNHNS and CDR2 is SASEGT. J lost 11 bases, V lost 6 bases, and 12 bases had no gene match. The CDR3 region is CASSPGGGTGKQFF. DNA of the CDR3: TGTGCCAGCAGCCCCGGGGGGGGGACGGGGAAGCAGTTCTTC.

The chain has TRBV11-2 and TRBJ1-4; D is unclear. CDR1 SGHAT and CDR2 FQNNGV come from the germline V gene. V was pared by 1 base and J by 3 bases, with 9 bases between. The CDR3 extends over 15 amino acids. The DNA of the CDR3 is TGTGCCAGCAGCTTAGTCGGGGTCGCTAATGAAAAACTGTTTTTT. Protein product: CASSLVGVANEKLFF.

The chain is built from TRBV30 and TRBJ2-7, with D maybe TRBD1 (5 bases). CDR1 and CDR2 (germline): GTSNPN, SVGIG (reference sequence). The CDR3 contains 11 residues. V was pared by 3 bases and J by 7 bases, with 10 bases between. The DNA of the CDR3 is TGTGCCTGGAGCGACGACAGAGAGCAGTACTTC. This codes for CAWSDDREQYF.

The chain is built from TRBV4-1 and TRBJ1-5, with a possible D match to TRBD1 (5 bases). Germline V lookup: CDR1 MGHRA, CDR2 YSYEKL. The CDR3 has 16 residues. Trimming removed 5 bases from V and 4 bases from J, with 18 bases in between. The CDR3 reads CASSTKASRGNQPQHF. CDR3 coding DNA: TGCGCCAGCAGCACCAAGGCAAGTAGGGGAAATCAGCCCCAGCATTTT.

V usage is TRBV27 and J usage is TRBJ1-1; D is unresolved. V shed 3 bases and J shed 6 bases, with 11 bases lying between them. CDR1 and CDR2 from the germline V gene are MNHEY and SMNVEV (reference sequence). The CDR3 covers 13 residues. DNA of the CDR3: TGTGCCAGCAGTTTTTCGGCGGGATCTGAAGCTTTCTTT. This gives the protein CASSFSAGSEAFF.

The genes are TRBV29-1 and TRBJ1-4; TRBD1 aligns across 8 bases. The J segment lost 8 bases and the V segment lost 5 bases, leaving 7 bases of the junction unmatched. Germline CDR1 reads SQVTM; CDR2 reads ANQGSEA. CDR3 length: 13 residues. The CDR3 region is CSVLGQGAEKLFF. The DNA of the CDR3 is TGCAGCGTTCTGGGGCAGGGGGCCGAAAAACTGTTTTTT. Looking up the rest from reference TRBV29-1 and TRBJ1-4 gives the full variable domain: SAVISQKPSRDICQRGTSLTIQCQVDSQVTMMFWYRQQPGQSLTLIATANQGSEATYESGFVIDKFPISRPNLTFSTLTVSNMSPEDSSIYLCSVLGQGAEKLFFGSGTQLSVL.

Concerning this clone itself: This sample also contains other DNA sequences that code for the same CDR3. V and J are TRBV5-1 and TRBJ2-1; 11 nucleotides line up with TRBD2. The CDR3 is 16 residues long. The J segment lost 0 bases and the V segment lost 2 bases, leaving 1 base of the junction unmatched. The germline V gene has CDR1 SGHRS and CDR2 YFSETQ. In DNA, the CDR3 is TGCGCCAGCAGCTTAACTAGCGGGAGCTCCTACAATGAGCAGTTCTTC. It is translated as CASSLTSGSSYNEQFF. The whole variable domain, filled in from reference TRBV5-1 and TRBJ2-1, reads KAGVTQTPRYLIKTRGQQVTLSCSPISGHRSVSWYQQTPGQGLQFLFEYFSETQRNKGNFPGRFSGRQFSNSRSEMNVSTLELGDSALYLCASSLTSGSSYNEQFFGPGTRLTVL.

The chain employs TRBV23-1 and TRBJ2-7, with a weak D call TRBD1 (5 bases). TRBV23-1 is an ORF, and what it does is uncertain. The CDR3 extends over 13 amino acids. Trimming left V 4 bases short and J 0 bases short, with 7 bases between. The CDR3 bases are TGCGCCAGCAGTCGGGGCACCTCCTACGAGCAGTACTTC. Encoded protein: CASSRGTSYEQYF.

This chain links TRBV7-9 with TRBJ1-1; 10 bases agree with TRBD1. V was pared by 5 bases and J by 5 bases, with 5 bases of the junction left unmatched. The CDR3 contains 14 residues. CDR1 SEHNR and CDR2 FQNEAQ come from the germline V gene (reference sequence). CDR3: CASSRWDRGTEAFF. The CDR3 coding sequence is TGTGCCAGCAGCCGCTGGGACAGGGGTACTGAAGCTTTCTTT.

Frequency places this clone as medium-sized (0.01 to 0.1%). This chain joins TRBV7-2 and TRBJ1-4; TRBD1 might be the D (6 bases). CDR3 length equals 14 residues. From germline, CDR1 is SGHTA and CDR2 FQGNSA. The V end was cut by 1 base, the J end by 8 bases, with 11 bases between. CDR3 nucleotide sequence: TGTGCCAGCAGCTTAGATACAGGGAGCGAAAAACTGTTTTTT. Its protein is CASSLDTGSEKLFF. Full variable domain (rest looked up from reference TRBV7-2 and TRBJ1-4): GAGVSQSPSNKVTEKGKDVELRCDPISGHTALYWYRQSLGQGLEFLIYFQGNSAPDKSGLPSDRFSAERTGGSVSTLTIQRTQQEDSAVYLCASSLDTGSEKLFFGSGTQLSVL.

The V gene is TRBV7-9, the J gene TRBJ2-1; 7 bases are shared with TRBD2. Per germline, CDR1 SEHNR and CDR2 FQNEAQ (reference sequence). This CDR3 is built from 16 residues. The J segment lost 3 bases and the V segment lost 2 bases, leaving 7 bases of the junction unmatched. The CDR3 spells CASSLYSQRDYNEQFF. CDR3 coding DNA: TGTGCCAGCAGCTTATATTCCCAGCGGGACTACAATGAGCAGTTCTTC.

The rearrangement joins TRBV7-9 to TRBJ1-6, with a weak D call TRBD1 (5 bases). This CDR3 is 17 amino acids long. Germline V gives CDR1 SEHNR, CDR2 FQNEAQ (reference sequence). V shed 7 bases and J shed 0 bases, with 16 bases lying between them. The CDR3 loop is CASNPGRGNSYNSPLHF. For the CDR3, the DNA is TGTGCCAGCAACCCTGGGCGGGGCAACTCCTATAATTCACCCCTCCACTTT.

This chain uses TRBV5-1 with TRBJ1-2; D call uncertain. This CDR3 has 12 residues. V was clipped by 5 bases and J by 0 bases, with 5 bases between them. Looked up from germline, CDR1 is SGHRS and CDR2 is YFSETQ. The CDR3 is CASRLSNYGYTF. The CDR3 bases are TGCGCCAGCAGACTGTCTAACTATGGCTACACCTTC.

The chain employs TRBV11-2 and TRBJ2-7; 7 bases are shared with TRBD1. This CDR3 spans 15 amino acids. V shed 7 bases, J shed 0 bases, and the junction held 9 bases outside the gene matches. Germline assignment: CDR1 SGHAT and CDR2 FQNNGV. The CDR3: CASNHKGGSSYEQYF. CDR3 coding DNA: TGTGCCAGCAACCACAAAGGGGGCAGCTCCTACGAGCAGTACTTC.

The chain joins TRBV28 to TRBJ2-2, with D uncertain. The CDR3 sequence is 13 residues long. Deletions cut 3 bases from V and 1 base from J, with 3 bases between. In germline, CDR1 is MDHEN, CDR2 SYDVKM. As DNA, the CDR3 is TGTGCCAGCAGTTTCCTGAACACCGGGGAGCTGTTTTTT. Its protein is CASSFLNTGELFF.

This chain joins TRBV4-3 and TRBJ1-5, with D unclear. Germline assignment: CDR1 LGHNA and CDR2 YSLEER. V lost 0 bases, J lost 2 bases, and 8 bases lay in between. There are 15 residues in the CDR3. The DNA for the CDR3 is TGCGCCAGCAGCCAAGATCCCGGGGGCAATCAGCCCCAGCATTTT. Residues: CASSQDPGGNQPQHF.

CDR3 DNA sequence: TGTGCCAGCAGCCTAAACAGGGGCGCACCTGAAAAACTGTTTTTT. Translation gives CASSLNRGAPEKLFF. V gene TRBV5-6 combines with J gene TRBJ1-4; 7 nucleotides line up with TRBD1. V shed 4 bases, J shed 7 bases, and the junction held 10 bases outside the gene matches. Germline CDR1 SGHDT, CDR2 YYEEEE. There are 15 residues in the CDR3.

V gene TRBV28 combines with J gene TRBJ1-1; D might be TRBD1 (6 bases). The germline CDR1 and CDR2 sequences are MDHEN and SYDVKM. Trimming removed 2 bases from V and 4 bases from J, with 17 bases in between. This CDR3 is 16 amino acids long. The CDR3 coding sequence is TGTGCCAGCAGTTTAGAACCGGGACATAGGGGCACTGAAGCTTTCTTT. Its protein is CASSLEPGHRGTEAFF.

This CDR3 is CSVEADREDSYEQYF. Here the CDR3 DNA reads TGCAGCGTTGAGGCGGACAGGGAGGACTCCTACGAGCAGTACTTC. V gene TRBV29-1 combines with J gene TRBJ2-5, with 8 bases fitting TRBD1. The last part of the DNA fits TRBJ2-7 better; the J call may be wrong. CDR3 length: 15 residues. CDR1 is SQVTM and CDR2 is ANQGSEA in the germline V gene.

This chain links TRBV4-1 with TRBJ1-4; a weak D match, TRBD1 (6 bases). With 3 bases removed from V and 5 bases from J, the gap between germline ends came to 16 bases. The CDR3 is 16 amino acids. CDR1 is MGHRA and CDR2 is YSYEKL in the germline V gene. CDR3 in amino acids: CASSHPKGQLNEKLFF. For the CDR3, the DNA is TGCGCCAGCAGCCATCCCAAGGGACAATTAAATGAAAAACTGTTTTTT.

Here the CDR3 reads CASSIRGFGTEAFF. In DNA form, the CDR3 reads TGTGCCAGTAGTATACGGGGGTTTGGCACTGAAGCTTTCTTT. This rearrangement joins TRBV19 to TRBJ1-1; tentative D call: TRBD1 (5 bases). The CDR3 covers 14 residues. Trimming cost V 2 bases and J 4 bases, with 11 bases left between them. Germline V gene data show CDR1 as LNHDA and CDR2 as SQIVND (reference sequence).

This chain joins TRBV28 and TRBJ1-6, with 10 positions matching TRBD1. In germline, CDR1 is MDHEN, CDR2 SYDVKM. This CDR3 contains 16 residues. Trimming took 5 bases from V and 3 from J; bases not matched to a gene: 4. CDR3 protein: CASSIRDRGYNSPLHF. DNA for the CDR3: TGTGCCAGCAGTATCCGGGACAGGGGCTATAATTCACCCCTCCACTTT.

The chain uses TRBV7-8 and TRBJ2-1; 7 bases line up with TRBD1. Unmatched junction bases numbered 14, after V lost 4 bases and J lost 8 bases. Germline values: CDR1 SGHVS, CDR2 FQNEAQ. The CDR3 is 16 residues long. The CDR3 bases are TGTGCCAGCAGCTCCCGGGACAGATTTTTAAAGGATGAGCAGTTCTTC. Translated: CASSSRDRFLKDEQFF.

The CDR3 bases are TGTGCCAGCAGTTTATCGATTCCCCGGACTAGCGGGAGGGTCCGCTACAATGAGCAGTTCTTC. Translation: CASSLSIPRTSGRVRYNEQFF. The rearrangement links TRBV28 to TRBJ2-1; 15 positions agree with TRBD2. V lost 1 base and J lost 3; bases outside the gene matches: 13. CDR3 length: 21 residues. The germline V gene encodes CDR1 MDHEN and CDR2 SYDVKM. Based on the CDR3 plus reference TRBV28 and TRBJ2-1, the full variable domain is DVKVTQSSRYLVKRTGEKVFLECVQDMDHENMFWYRQDPGLGLRLIYFSYDVKMKEKGDIPEGYSVSREKKERFSLILESASTNQTSMYLCASSLSIPRTSGRVRYNEQFFGPGTRLTVL.

The rearrangement links TRBV28 to TRBJ1-1, with TRBD1 as a possible D gene (5 bases). This CDR3 region has 15 residues. CDR1 is MDHEN, CDR2 SYDVKM, per germline. V shed 3 bases and J shed 3 bases, with 14 bases lying between them. CDR3: CASSFFQARDTEAFF. The DNA for the CDR3 is TGTGCCAGCAGTTTTTTCCAGGCCAGGGACACTGAAGCTTTCTTT.